This T cell receptor (beta chain) is drawn from a study of shared clonotypes between healthy human individuals. CD45RO-negative cells were positively selected for CCR7, leaving out terminally differentiated effector memory CD45RA+ cells. The study drew its donors from healthy HIV-negative adults without recent acute infections or vaccinations. Donors comprised only Caucasian adults living in Nashville, Tennessee. Clones were read by immunoSEQ multiplex PCR, and TCRdb kept only the in-frame ones, dropping some. The sample records under 850,000 clones, 80% to 95% being singletons. Germline V lookup: CDR1 MNHEY, CDR2 SMNVEV (reference sequence). V was clipped by 3 bases and J by 2 bases, with 14 bases between them. The CDR3 sequence is 15 residues long.

The material sequenced was naive CD8+ T cells sorted from blood. J is TRBJ2-7 and V is TRBV27; a weak D match, TRBD1 (6 bases). The clonotype was recovered from a man aged 25-45 years in good health. The CDR3 DNA reads as TGTGCCAGCAGTTTGGGGGCAGGGGACCCCTACGAGCAGTACTTC. This codes for CASSLGAGDPYEQYF.